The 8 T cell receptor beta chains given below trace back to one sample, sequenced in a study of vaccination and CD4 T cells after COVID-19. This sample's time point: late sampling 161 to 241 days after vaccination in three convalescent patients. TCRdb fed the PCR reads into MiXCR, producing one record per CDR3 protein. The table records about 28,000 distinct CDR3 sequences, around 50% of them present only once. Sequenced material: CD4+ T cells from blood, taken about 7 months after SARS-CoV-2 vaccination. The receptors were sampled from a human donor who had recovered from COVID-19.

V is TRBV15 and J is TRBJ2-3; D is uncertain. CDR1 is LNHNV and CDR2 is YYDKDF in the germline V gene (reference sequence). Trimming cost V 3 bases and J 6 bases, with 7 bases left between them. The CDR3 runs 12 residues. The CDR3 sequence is CATSSSRDTQYF. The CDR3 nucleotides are TGTGCCACCAGCAGTTCGCGGGATACGCAGTATTTT.

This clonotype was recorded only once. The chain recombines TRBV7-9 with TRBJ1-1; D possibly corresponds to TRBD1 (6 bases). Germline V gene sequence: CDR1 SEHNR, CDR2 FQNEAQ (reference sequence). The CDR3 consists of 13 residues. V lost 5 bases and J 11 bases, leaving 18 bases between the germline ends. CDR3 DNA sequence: TGTGCCAGCAGCCATCCTAGGACAGTTTGGGCTTTCTTT. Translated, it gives CASSHPRTVWAFF.

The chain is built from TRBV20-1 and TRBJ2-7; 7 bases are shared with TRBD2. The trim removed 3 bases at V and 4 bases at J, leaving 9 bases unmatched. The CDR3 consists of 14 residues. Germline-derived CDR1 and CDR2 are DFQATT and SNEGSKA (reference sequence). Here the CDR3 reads CSARDRAGSYEQYF. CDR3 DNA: TGCAGTGCTAGGGATCGAGCGGGAAGTTACGAGCAGTACTTC.

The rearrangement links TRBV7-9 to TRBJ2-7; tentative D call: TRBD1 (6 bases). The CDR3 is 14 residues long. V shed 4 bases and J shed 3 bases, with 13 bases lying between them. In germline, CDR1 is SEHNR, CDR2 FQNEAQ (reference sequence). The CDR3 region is CASSSRGQDYEQYF. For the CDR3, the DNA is TGTGCCAGCAGCTCCCGGGGACAAGACTACGAGCAGTACTTC.

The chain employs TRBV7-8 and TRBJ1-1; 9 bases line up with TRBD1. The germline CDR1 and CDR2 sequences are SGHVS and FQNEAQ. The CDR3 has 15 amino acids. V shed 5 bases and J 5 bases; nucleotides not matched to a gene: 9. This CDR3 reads CASSARQGEGTEAFF. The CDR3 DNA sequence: TGTGCCAGCAGCGCTCGACAGGGGGAGGGTACTGAAGCTTTCTTT.

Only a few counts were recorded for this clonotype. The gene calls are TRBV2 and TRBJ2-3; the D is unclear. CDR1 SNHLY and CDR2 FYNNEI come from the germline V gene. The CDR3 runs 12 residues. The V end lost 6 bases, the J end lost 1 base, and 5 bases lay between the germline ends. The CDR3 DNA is TGTGCCAGCAGCTACCGCACAGATACGCAGTATTTT. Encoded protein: CASSYRTDTQYF. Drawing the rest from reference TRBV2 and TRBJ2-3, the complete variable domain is EPEVTQTPSHQVTQMGQEVILRCVPISNHLYFYWYRQILGQKVEFLVSFYNNEISEKSEIFDDQFSVERPDGSNFTLKIRSTKLEDSAMYFCASSYRTDTQYFGPGTRLTVL.

The DNA for the CDR3 is TGTGCCAGCAGTCCCGGGACTCCTCAGCCCCAGCATTTT. Protein: CASSPGTPQPQHF. V gene TRBV6-1 combines with J gene TRBJ1-5; D may be TRBD1 (5 bases). V lost 5 bases, J lost 6 bases, and 11 bases lay in between. The CDR3 totals 13 residues. Germline V lookup: CDR1 MNHNS, CDR2 SASEGT.

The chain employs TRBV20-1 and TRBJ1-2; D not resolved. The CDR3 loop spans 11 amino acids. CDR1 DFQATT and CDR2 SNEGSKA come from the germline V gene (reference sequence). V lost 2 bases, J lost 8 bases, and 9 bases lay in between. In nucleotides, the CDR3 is TGCAGTGCTAGATTGGCGGGAGGCTACACCTTC. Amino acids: CSARLAGGYTF.